The clone carrying this T cell receptor (beta chain) was recorded at least ten times. Its target is unknown. This entry belongs to a study of CD8+CD57+ T cells in acquired aplastic anemia. As for the study in general: The study obtained an average of about 3.2 ug of DNA from sorted CD4+ and CD8+ cells.

Overall study findings and caveats: Patients had around 28 CD8+ CDR3 sequences in common with controls (the shared set).

The ends lost 6 bases at V and 7 bases at J; junction bases unmatched: 8. This CDR3 comprises 13 residues. Germline lookup yields CDR1 MNHEY and CDR2 SMNVEV (reference sequence). Genomic DNA, the template, was used for profiling of the TCR beta VDJ and CDR3. Each CDR3 protein gets one entry after TCRdb re-called the reads with MiXCR. The sample has about 160,000 distinct CDR3 sequences; around half are singletons. The sequenced patients had an expansion of CD8+CD57+ cells seen by flow cytometry. Specimen: sorted CD4+, CD8+, or CD8+CD57+ T cells (not recorded which) from PBMCs. The sequence was collected from a human donor with aplastic anemia. V is TRBV27 and J is TRBJ1-2, with 7 nucleotides matching TRBD1. The CDR3 region is CASSQTGRIGYTF. CDR3 DNA: TGTGCCAGCAGCCAGACAGGGCGCATTGGCTACACCTTC.